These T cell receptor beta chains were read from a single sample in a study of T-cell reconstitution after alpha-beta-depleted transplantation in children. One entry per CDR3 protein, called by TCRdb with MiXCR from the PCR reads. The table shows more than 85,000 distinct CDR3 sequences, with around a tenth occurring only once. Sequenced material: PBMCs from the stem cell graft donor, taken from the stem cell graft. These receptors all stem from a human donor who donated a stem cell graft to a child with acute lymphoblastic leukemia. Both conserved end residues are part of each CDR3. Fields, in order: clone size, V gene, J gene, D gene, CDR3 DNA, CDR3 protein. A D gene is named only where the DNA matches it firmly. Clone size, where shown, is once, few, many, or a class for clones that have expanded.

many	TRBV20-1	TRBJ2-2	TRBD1	TGCAGTGCTTCGACAGGGGGCAGGGGCGGGGAGCTGTTTTTT	CSASTGGRGGELFF
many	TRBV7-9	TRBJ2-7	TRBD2	TGTGCCAGCAGCTTAGCCCGGACTAGCGGCTCCTACGAGCAGTACTTC	CASSLARTSGSYEQYF
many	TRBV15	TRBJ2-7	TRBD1	TGTGCCACCAGCCCACGGACAGGAGTCTACGAGCAGTACTTC	CATSPRTGVYEQYF
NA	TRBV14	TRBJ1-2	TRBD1	TGTGCCAGCAGCCAACGCGGACAGGAGACTAACTATGGCTACACCTTC	CASSQRGQETNYGYTF
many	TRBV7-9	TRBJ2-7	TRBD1	TGTGCCAGCAGCCCGGGACAGATTTTCTCCTACGAGCAGTACTTC	CASSPGQIFSYEQYF
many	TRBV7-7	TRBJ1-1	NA	TGTGCTAGCAGCCCGATGAATGGGGGGGACACTGAAGCTTTCTTT	CASSPMNGGDTEAFF
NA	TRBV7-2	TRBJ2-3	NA	TGTGCCAGCAGCTTAGGGTGGGGTCCAGATACGCAGTATTTT	CASSLGWGPDTQYF
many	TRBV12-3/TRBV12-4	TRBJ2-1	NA	TGTGCCAGCAGACCACAGGGTGCCTACAATGAGCAGTTCTTC	CASRPQGAYNEQFF
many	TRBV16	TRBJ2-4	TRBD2	TGTGCCAGCAGCCCGGACCCCGGGGGGACCAAAAACATTCAGTACTTC	CASSPDPGGTKNIQYF
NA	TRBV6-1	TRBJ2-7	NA	TGTGCCAGCAGCCGGCCCTCTCGGACGGGAGAGTACGAGCAGTACTTC	CASSRPSRTGEYEQYF
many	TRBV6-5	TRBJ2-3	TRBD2	TGTGCCAGCAGCCACGGGTCACTAGCGGGGTCACCACGGGGAGATACGCAGTATTTT	CASSHGSLAGSPRGDTQYF
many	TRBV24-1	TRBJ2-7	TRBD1	TGTGCCACCAGTGAGACAGGGGACCACACCTACGAGCAGTACTTC	CATSETGDHTYEQYF
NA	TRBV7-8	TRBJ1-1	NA	TGTGCCAGCAGCTTAGGATCTACGAACACTGAAGCTTTCTTT	CASSLGSTNTEAFF
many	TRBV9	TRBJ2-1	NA	TGTGCCAGCAGCGATGTCAGGTCCACAGGGTACAATGAGCAGTTCTTC	CASSDVRSTGYNEQFF
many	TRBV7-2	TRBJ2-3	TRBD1	TGTGCCAGCAGCTTATCGTCGGCAGGGGGCGCTCGGTATTTT	CASSLSSAGGARYF
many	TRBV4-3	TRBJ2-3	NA	TGCGCCAGCAGCCAAGAGAGTGTGAGAGATACGCAGTATTTT	CASSQESVRDTQYF
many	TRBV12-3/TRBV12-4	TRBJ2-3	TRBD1	TGTGCCAGCAGCGGCGCTACAGGGGTCGATACGCAGTATTTT	CASSGATGVDTQYF
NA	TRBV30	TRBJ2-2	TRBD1	TGTGCCTGGAGCGGAGGACAGGGAAGGACCGGGGAGCTGTTTTTT	CAWSGGQGRTGELFF
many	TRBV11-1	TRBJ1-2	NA	TGTGCCAGCAGCTTAGCCGGAGCATATGGCTACACCTTC	CASSLAGAYGYTF
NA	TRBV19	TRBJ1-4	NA	TGTGCCAGTAGTCCATGGACACGCGAAGAAAAACTGTTTTTT	CASSPWTREEKLFF
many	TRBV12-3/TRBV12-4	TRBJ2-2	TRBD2	TGTGCCAGCAGGGGACTAGCGGACACCGGGGAGCTGTTTTTT	CASRGLADTGELFF
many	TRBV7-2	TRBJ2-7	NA	TGTGCCAGCAGCCAACCCGTTCCCGCAGGGCCCGAGTACTTC	CASSQPVPAGPEYF
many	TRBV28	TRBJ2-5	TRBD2	TGTGCCAGCAGTTTTGGGGGGGAGGGGCAAGAGACCCAGTACTTC	CASSFGGEGQETQYF
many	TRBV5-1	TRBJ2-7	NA	TGCGCCAGCAGCTATGGGGGCCCGGACAGAGCATCCTACGAGCAGTACTTC	CASSYGGPDRASYEQYF
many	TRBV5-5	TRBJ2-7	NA	TGTGCCAGCAGCTTCGCGCTTGTTCCCGGCGGCGAGCAGTACTTC	CASSFALVPGGEQYF
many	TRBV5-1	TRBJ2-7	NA	TGCGCCAGCAGCTCCCAGGGGGGTAATTACGAGCAGTACTTC	CASSSQGGNYEQYF
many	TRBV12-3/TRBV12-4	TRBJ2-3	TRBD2	TGTGCCAGCAGCCCTGGGACTAGCGGGGGGGCAGGGAGAGCAGATACGCAGTATTTT	CASSPGTSGGAGRADTQYF
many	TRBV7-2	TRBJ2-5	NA	TGTGCCAGCAGCCCCCCCGTTCTTCAAGAGACCCAGTACTTC	CASSPPVLQETQYF
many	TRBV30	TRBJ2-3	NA	TGTGCCTGGAGTGCCTCGTTGGGAACGCAGTATTTT	CAWSASLGTQYF
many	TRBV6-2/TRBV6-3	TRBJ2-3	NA	TGTGCCAGCAGTTACGGGGTTATCGCAGATACGCAGTATTTT	CASSYGVIADTQYF
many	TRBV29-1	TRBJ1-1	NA	TGCAGCGTTGCGGGCCTGGGGACTGAAGCTTTCTTT	CSVAGLGTEAFF
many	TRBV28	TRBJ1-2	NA	TGTGCCAGCAGTTTACCCCCGGTGAACTATGGCTACACCTTC	CASSLPPVNYGYTF
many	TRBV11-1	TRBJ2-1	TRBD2	TGTGCCAGCAGCCCCGGACTAGCCAATGAGCAGTTCTTC	CASSPGLANEQFF